This TCR beta chain was sequenced in a study of T cells of healthy individuals. Germline CDR1 reads MNHEY; CDR2 reads SVGEGT. V was clipped by 0 bases and J by 4 bases; unmatched bases: 3. The CDR3 length is 15 residues. TCRdb reanalysed the 5' RACE reads using MiXCR and keeps one entry per CDR3 protein. This sample has 95,000 to 100,000 distinct CDR3 sequences, with 17% found just once. This chain joins TRBV6-2 or TRBV6-3 and TRBJ2-7; 10 positions match TRBD2. This clonotype was obtained from a human donor in good health. DNA of the CDR3: TGTGCCAGCAGTTACTCTGGACTAGCGGATTACGAGCAGTACTTC. It specifies CASSYSGLADYEQYF.